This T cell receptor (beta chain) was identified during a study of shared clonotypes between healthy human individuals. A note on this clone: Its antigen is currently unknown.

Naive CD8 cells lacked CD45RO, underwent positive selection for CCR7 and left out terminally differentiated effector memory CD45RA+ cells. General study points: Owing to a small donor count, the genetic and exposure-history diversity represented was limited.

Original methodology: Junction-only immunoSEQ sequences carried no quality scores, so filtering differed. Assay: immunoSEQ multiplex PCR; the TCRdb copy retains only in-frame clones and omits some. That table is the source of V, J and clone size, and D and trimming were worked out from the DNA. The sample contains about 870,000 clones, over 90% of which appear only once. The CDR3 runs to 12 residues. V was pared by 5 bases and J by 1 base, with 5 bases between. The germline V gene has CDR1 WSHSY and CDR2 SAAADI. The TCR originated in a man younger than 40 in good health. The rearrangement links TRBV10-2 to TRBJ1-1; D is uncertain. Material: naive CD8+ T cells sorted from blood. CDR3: CASSHGNTEAFF. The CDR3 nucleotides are TGCGCCAGCAGTCACGGGAACACTGAAGCTTTCTTT.